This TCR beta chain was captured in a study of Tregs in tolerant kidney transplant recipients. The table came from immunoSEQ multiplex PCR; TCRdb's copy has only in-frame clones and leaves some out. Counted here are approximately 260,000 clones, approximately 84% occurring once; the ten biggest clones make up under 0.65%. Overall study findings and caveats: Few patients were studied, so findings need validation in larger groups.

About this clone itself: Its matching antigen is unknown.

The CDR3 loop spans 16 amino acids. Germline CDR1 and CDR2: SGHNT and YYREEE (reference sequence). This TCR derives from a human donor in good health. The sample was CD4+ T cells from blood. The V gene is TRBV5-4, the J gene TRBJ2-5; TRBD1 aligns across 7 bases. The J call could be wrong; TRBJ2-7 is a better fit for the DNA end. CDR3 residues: CASSLVGQSSSYEQYF. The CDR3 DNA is TGTGCCAGCAGCTTGGTGGGACAGTCTAGCTCCTACGAGCAGTACTTC.